These 20 T cell receptor beta chains share one sample of origin, sequenced in a study of OX40 agonist ivuxolimab in advanced cancers. Produced via immunoSEQ multiplex PCR; TCRdb's table is partial and in-frame only. This sample yields just under 85,000 clones, of which over 80% are seen a single time; around 0.88% belongs to the top ten. The material sequenced was CD4+ or CD8+ T cells sorted from blood, taken in a trial of the OX40 agonist ivuxolimab. The receptors were gathered from an adult with an advanced solid tumor such as melanoma, head and neck, liver or kidney cancer.

The rearrangement uses TRBV9 and TRBJ2-3; 8 bases line up with TRBD2. The CDR3 length is 16 residues. V trimming: 3 bases; J trimming: 6 bases; junction bases outside the gene matches: 12. Germline V gene data show CDR1 as SGDLS and CDR2 as YYNGEE. CDR3 loop: CASSAVIAGPSDTQYF. CDR3 coding DNA: TGTGCCAGCAGCGCAGTCATAGCGGGGCCCTCGGATACGCAGTATTTT.

This clone was detected once. V is TRBV30 and J is TRBJ2-7; 10 nucleotides match TRBD1. This CDR3 spans 15 amino acids. In germline, CDR1 is GTSNPN, CDR2 SVGIG (reference sequence). Trimming took 5 bases from V and 5 from J; bases not matched to a gene: 12. This CDR3 reads CAWAPMGTGVDEQYF. CDR3 nucleotides: TGTGCCTGGGCCCCCATGGGGACAGGGGTCGACGAGCAGTACTTC.

V and J are TRBV5-1 and TRBJ1-6; 9 bases match TRBD1. Germline values: CDR1 SGHRS, CDR2 YFSETQ. This CDR3 has 17 amino acids. With 4 bases clipped from V and 0 bases from J, the junction kept 5 bases outside the gene matches. The chain's CDR3 is CASSPRTGVSYNSPLHF. The CDR3 region has the DNA TGCGCCAGCAGCCCCCGGACAGGGGTCTCCTATAATTCACCCCTCCACTTT.

The chain employs TRBV2 and TRBJ2-7; 11 positions match TRBD2. After removal of 4 bases from V and 7 bases from J, the junction contained 6 bases not matched to a gene. The germline gives CDR1 SNHLY, CDR2 FYNNEI. The CDR3 is made up of 14 amino acids. The CDR3 here is CASSGLLAGGEQYF. In DNA form, the CDR3 reads TGTGCCAGCAGTGGACTGCTAGCGGGGGGTGAGCAGTACTTC.

The J gene is TRBJ2-7, the V gene TRBV7-3; D not resolved. V was cut by 1 base and J by 2 bases, with 6 bases left in between. The CDR3 has 13 residues. The germline V gene encodes CDR1 SGHTA and CDR2 FQGTGA. The CDR3 DNA reads TGTGCCAGCAGCTTAATAGCCGCCTACGAGCAGTACTTC. Amino acids: CASSLIAAYEQYF.

This chain's CDR3 is CASSYGTNYGYTF. The CDR3 nucleotides are TGTGCCAGCAGTTACGGGACCAACTATGGCTACACCTTC. V usage is TRBV6-6 and J usage is TRBJ1-2; tentative D call: TRBD1 (5 bases). The V end lost 2 bases, the J end lost 2 bases, and 6 bases lay between the germline ends. This CDR3 spans 13 amino acids. Germline CDR1 MNHNY, CDR2 SVGAGI (reference sequence).

The genes are TRBV4-3 and TRBJ2-5, with D perhaps being TRBD1 or TRBD2 (5 bases each). This CDR3 has 12 residues. Germline-derived CDR1 and CDR2 are LGHNA and YSLEER. Trimming removed 7 bases at V and 7 bases at J, with 13 bases between. The CDR3 here is CASIGVRGTQYF. In DNA form, the CDR3 reads TGCGCCAGCATCGGGGTAAGGGGGACCCAGTACTTC.

The V call is TRBV7-2, the J call TRBJ1-5; TRBD1 matches at 9 bases. CDR1 is SGHTA, CDR2 FQGNSA, per germline. With V trimmed by 4 bases and J by 5 bases, 3 bases remained unmatched. The CDR3 runs 14 residues. The CDR3 here is CASSSGQGYQPQHF. The CDR3 bases are TGTGCCAGCAGCTCGGGACAGGGATATCAGCCCCAGCATTTT. Together with reference TRBV7-2 and TRBJ1-5, the CDR3 gives the full variable domain: GAGVSQSPSNKVTEKGKDVELRCDPISGHTALYWYRQSLGQGLEFLIYFQGNSAPDKSGLPSDRFSAERTGGSVSTLTIQRTQQEDSAVYLCASSSGQGYQPQHFGDGTRLSIL.

This clone was observed a single time. This chain links TRBV5-1 with TRBJ2-5; 7 nucleotides match TRBD1. This CDR3 contains 14 residues. In germline, CDR1 is SGHRS, CDR2 YFSETQ. V lost 7 bases, J lost 1 base, and 7 bases stayed unmatched. CDR3 bases: TGCGCCAGCGGCACGGGACAGCCCCAAGAGACCCAGTACTTC. Translated, it gives CASGTGQPQETQYF.

V and J are TRBV5-1 and TRBJ2-3; 9 bases fit TRBD1. Germline V gene sequence: CDR1 SGHRS, CDR2 YFSETQ. The CDR3 loop spans 17 amino acids. Losses at the gene ends were 3 bases for V and 6 bases for J; bases not matched to a gene: 14. The CDR3 loop is CASSSGTGNGREDTQYF. The DNA of the CDR3 is TGCGCCAGCAGCTCGGGGACAGGGAATGGGAGGGAGGATACGCAGTATTTT.

V and J are TRBV30 and TRBJ1-2, with 9 nucleotides matching TRBD1. The CDR3 length is 13 residues. Per germline, CDR1 GTSNPN and CDR2 SVGIG (reference sequence). The V segment lost 3 bases and the J segment 6 bases; nucleotides outside the gene matches: 5. The CDR3 here is CAWRVTGGHGYTF. CDR3 nucleotide sequence: TGTGCCTGGAGGGTCACAGGGGGCCATGGCTACACCTTC.

The gene calls are TRBV19 and TRBJ2-2; the D is unclear. The CDR3 is made up of 15 amino acids. CDR1 LNHDA and CDR2 SQIVND come from the germline V gene (reference sequence). The V end was cut by 5 bases, the J end by 4 bases, with 14 bases between. The CDR3 spells CASSLGSYPTGELFF. In DNA, the CDR3 is TGTGCCAGTAGTCTGGGTTCCTATCCCACCGGGGAGCTGTTTTTT. Variable domain in full (rest from reference TRBV19 and TRBJ2-2): DGGITQSPKYLFRKEGQNVTLSCEQNLNHDAMYWYRQDPGQGLRLIYYSQIVNDFQKGDIAEGYSVSREKKESFPLTVTSAQKNPTAFYLCASSLGSYPTGELFFGEGSRLTVL.

This chain links TRBV11-2 with TRBJ2-5, with TRBD2 as a possible D gene (7 bases). The germline V gene has CDR1 SGHAT and CDR2 FQNNGV. The CDR3 has 15 amino acids. V gave up 7 bases and J gave up 2 bases, with 17 bases separating them. In DNA, the CDR3 is TGTGCCAGCACCCTAGGGGGAGGGCTGCAAGAGACCCAGTACTTC. Residues: CASTLGGGLQETQYF.

J is TRBJ2-7 and V is TRBV19; tentative D call: TRBD1 (6 bases). Trimming removed 8 bases from V and 2 bases from J, with 10 bases in between. The V gene's germline CDR1 is LNHDA and CDR2 SQIVND (reference sequence). This CDR3 spans 12 amino acids. The CDR3 is CASGRDTYEQYF. The CDR3 coding sequence is TGTGCCAGTGGACGGGACACCTACGAGCAGTACTTC.

Here the CDR3 reads CASSAMGQAAGYTF. The DNA of the CDR3 is TGTGCCAGCAGCGCCATGGGACAGGCGGCTGGCTACACCTTC. The rearrangement links TRBV9 to TRBJ1-2; 8 bases are shared with TRBD1. Trimming removed 3 bases from V and 7 bases from J; junction bases left unmatched: 8. This CDR3 is built from 14 residues. CDR1 SGDLS and CDR2 YYNGEE come from the germline V gene.

The chain joins TRBV5-1 to TRBJ1-1, with D possibly TRBD1 on 5 matching bases. Trimming stripped 3 bases from V and 4 bases from J, with 13 bases between. The CDR3 loop spans 14 amino acids. Germline CDR1 and CDR2: SGHRS and YFSETQ. The CDR3 DNA is TGCGCCAGCAGCTCCGCCCCGGGGGTCACTGAAGCTTTCTTT. This codes for CASSSAPGVTEAFF.

The CDR3 DNA is TGTGCCAGCAGACGACTAGCGGGGGGTAACAATGAGCAGTTCTTC. As protein: CASRRLAGGNNEQFF. V and J are TRBV2 and TRBJ2-1, with 13 positions matching TRBD2. Germline values: CDR1 SNHLY, CDR2 FYNNEI. J gave up 5 bases and V 6 bases, and 4 bases lay outside the gene matches. The CDR3 spans 15 residues.

The rearrangement joins TRBV18 to TRBJ2-2, with 9 bases aligning to TRBD1. Germline CDR1 is KGHSH and CDR2 is LQKENI. V shed 0 bases, J shed 2 bases, and the junction held 1 base outside the gene matches. This CDR3 contains 16 residues. The CDR3 DNA follows: TGTGCCAGCTCACCACCTACAGGGGGCAACACCGGGGAGCTGTTTTTT. This translates into CASSPPTGGNTGELFF.

In DNA, the CDR3 is TGTGCCAGTAAGCAACAGGGGGCGCCTGGCTACACCTTC. Translated: CASKQQGAPGYTF. The chain is built from TRBV19 and TRBJ1-2, with 9 bases lining up with TRBD1. Germline V lookup: CDR1 LNHDA, CDR2 SQIVND (reference sequence). The junction had 7 bases not matched to a gene; V was cut back by 7 bases and J by 7 bases. CDR3 length equals 13 residues.

This clone has only a few counts. This rearrangement joins TRBV19 to TRBJ1-5; D not resolved. The CDR3 has 13 residues. Per the germline V gene, CDR1 is LNHDA and CDR2 is SQIVND (reference sequence). V was cut by 5 bases and J by 2 bases, with 7 bases left in between. CDR3 nucleotides: TGTGCCAGTAGTGACAAGCGCAATCAGCCCCAGCATTTT. Translating gives CASSDKRNQPQHF.